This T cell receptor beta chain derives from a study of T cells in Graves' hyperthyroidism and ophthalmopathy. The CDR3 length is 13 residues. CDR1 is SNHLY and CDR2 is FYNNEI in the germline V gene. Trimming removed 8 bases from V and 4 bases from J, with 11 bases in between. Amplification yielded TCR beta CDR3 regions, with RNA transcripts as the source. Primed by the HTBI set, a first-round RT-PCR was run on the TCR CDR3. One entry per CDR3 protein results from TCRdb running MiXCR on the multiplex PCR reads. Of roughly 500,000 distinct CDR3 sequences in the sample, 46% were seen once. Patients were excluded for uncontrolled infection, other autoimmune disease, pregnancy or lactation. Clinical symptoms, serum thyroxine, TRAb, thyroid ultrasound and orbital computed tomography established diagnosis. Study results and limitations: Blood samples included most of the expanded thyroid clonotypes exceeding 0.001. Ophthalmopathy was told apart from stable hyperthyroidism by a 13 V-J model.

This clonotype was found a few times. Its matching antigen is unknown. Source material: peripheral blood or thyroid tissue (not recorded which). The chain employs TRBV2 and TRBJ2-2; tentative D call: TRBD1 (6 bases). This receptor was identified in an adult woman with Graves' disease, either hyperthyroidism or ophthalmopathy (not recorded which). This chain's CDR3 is CASARGPTGELFF. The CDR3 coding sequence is TGTGCCAGCGCCAGGGGACCCACCGGGGAGCTGTTTTTT.